Following are 3 T cell receptor beta chains from one sample sequenced in a study of technical replicates of blood from a handful of donors. Assay used: immunoSEQ multiplex PCR; TCRdb lists only in-frame clones, some missing. The sample gives 60,000 to 75,000 clones, about 97% of which show up once; about 0.3% is in the top ten. Specimen: T cells isolated from PBMCs. The receptors shown here come from a human donor in good health.

V and J are TRBV7-2 and TRBJ2-7; 10 nucleotides agree with TRBD1. Germline CDR1 SGHTA, CDR2 FQGNSA. The CDR3 extends over 14 amino acids. The J segment lost 7 bases and the V segment lost 5 bases, leaving 8 bases of the junction unmatched. CDR3: CASSHGTGENEQYF. CDR3 DNA: TGTGCCAGCAGCCACGGGACAGGGGAAAATGAGCAGTACTTC.

The chain joins TRBV5-1 to TRBJ1-2; unclear D gene. In germline, CDR1 is SGHRS, CDR2 YFSETQ. V gave up 0 bases and J gave up 6 bases, with 12 bases separating them. The CDR3 loop spans 14 amino acids. CDR3 sequence: CASSLELEGHGYTF. The CDR3 DNA is TGCGCCAGCAGCTTGGAATTGGAGGGCCATGGCTACACCTTC.

As for this clone: Mismatch with germline at one junction end may stem from a read error. The rearrangement joins TRBV10-3 to TRBJ1-2; 7 nucleotides agree with TRBD1. Per germline, CDR1 ENHRY and CDR2 SYGVKD. The CDR3 has 12 amino acids. The CDR3: CAISTGTAEEAF. The DNA for the CDR3 is TGTGCCATCAGCACCGGGACAGCCGAAGAAGCTTTC.